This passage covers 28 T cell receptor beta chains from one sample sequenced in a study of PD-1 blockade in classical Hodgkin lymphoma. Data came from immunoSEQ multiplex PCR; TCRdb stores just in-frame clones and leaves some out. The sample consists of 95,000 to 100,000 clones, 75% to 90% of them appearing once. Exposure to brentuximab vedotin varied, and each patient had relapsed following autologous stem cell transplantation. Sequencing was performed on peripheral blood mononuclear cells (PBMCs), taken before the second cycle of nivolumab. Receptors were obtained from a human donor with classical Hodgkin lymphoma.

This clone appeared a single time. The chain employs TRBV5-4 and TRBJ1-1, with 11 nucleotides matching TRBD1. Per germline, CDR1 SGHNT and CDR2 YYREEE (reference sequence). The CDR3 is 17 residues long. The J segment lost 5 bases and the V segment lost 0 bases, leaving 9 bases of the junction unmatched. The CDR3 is CASSLGDRGTYRTEAFF. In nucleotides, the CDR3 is TGTGCCAGCAGCTTGGGGGACAGGGGGACTTACAGGACTGAAGCTTTCTTT.

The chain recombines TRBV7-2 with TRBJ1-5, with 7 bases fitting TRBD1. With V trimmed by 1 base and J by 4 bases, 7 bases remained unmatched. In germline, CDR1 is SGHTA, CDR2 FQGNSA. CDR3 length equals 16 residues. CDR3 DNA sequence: TGTGCCAGCAGCTTAGAGGGCAGGGGGTCAAATCAGCCCCAGCATTTT. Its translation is CASSLEGRGSNQPQHF.

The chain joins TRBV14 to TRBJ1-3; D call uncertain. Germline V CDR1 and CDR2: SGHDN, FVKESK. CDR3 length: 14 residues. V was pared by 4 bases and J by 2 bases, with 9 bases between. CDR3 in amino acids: CASSPSLPGNTIYF. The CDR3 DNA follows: TGTGCCAGCAGCCCGTCGCTACCTGGAAACACCATATATTTT.

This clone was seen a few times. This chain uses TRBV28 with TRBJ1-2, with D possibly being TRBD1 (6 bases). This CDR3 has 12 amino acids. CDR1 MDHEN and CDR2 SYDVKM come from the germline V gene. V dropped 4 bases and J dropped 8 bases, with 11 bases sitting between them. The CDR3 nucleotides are TGTGCCAGCAGTTACAGGGCGAGAGGCTACACCTTC. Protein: CASSYRARGYTF.

The CDR3 loop is CASSSLTSGGGINEQFF. The CDR3 DNA sequence: TGTGCCAGCAGCTCCCTGACTAGCGGGGGGGGCATCAATGAGCAGTTCTTC. The V gene is TRBV7-2, the J gene TRBJ2-1, with TRBD2 matching 14 bases. This CDR3 spans 17 amino acids. With V trimmed by 4 bases and J by 6 bases, 8 bases remained unmatched. Germline V gene lookup returns CDR1 SGHTA and CDR2 FQGNSA. Together with reference TRBV7-2 and TRBJ2-1, the CDR3 gives the full variable domain: GAGVSQSPSNKVTEKGKDVELRCDPISGHTALYWYRQSLGQGLEFLIYFQGNSAPDKSGLPSDRFSAERTGGSVSTLTIQRTQQEDSAVYLCASSSLTSGGGINEQFFGPGTRLTVL.

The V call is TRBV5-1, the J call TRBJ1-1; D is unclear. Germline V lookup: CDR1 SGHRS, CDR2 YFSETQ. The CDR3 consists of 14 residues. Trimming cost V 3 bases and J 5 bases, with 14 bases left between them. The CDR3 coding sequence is TGCGCCAGCAGCTCTCATCCGACCGGGACTGAAGCTTTCTTT. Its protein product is CASSSHPTGTEAFF.

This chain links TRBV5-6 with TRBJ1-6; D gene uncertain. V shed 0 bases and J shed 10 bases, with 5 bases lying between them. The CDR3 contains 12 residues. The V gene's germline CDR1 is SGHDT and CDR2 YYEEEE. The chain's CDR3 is CASSLDGSPLHF. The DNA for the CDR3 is TGTGCCAGCAGCTTGGACGGATCACCCCTCCACTTT. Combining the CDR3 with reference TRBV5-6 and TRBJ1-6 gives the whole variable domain DAGVTQSPTHLIKTRGQQVTLRCSPKSGHDTVSWYQQALGQGPQFIFQYYEEEERQRGNFPDRFSGHQFPNYSSELNVNALLLGDSALYLCASSLDGSPLHFGNGTRLTVT.

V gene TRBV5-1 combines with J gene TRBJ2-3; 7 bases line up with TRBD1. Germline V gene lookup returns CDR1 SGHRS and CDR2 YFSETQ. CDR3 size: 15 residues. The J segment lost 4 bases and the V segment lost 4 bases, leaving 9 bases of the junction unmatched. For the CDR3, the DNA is TGCGCCAGCAGCCTCGGGACAGACGCACCAGATACGCAGTATTTT. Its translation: CASSLGTDAPDTQYF.

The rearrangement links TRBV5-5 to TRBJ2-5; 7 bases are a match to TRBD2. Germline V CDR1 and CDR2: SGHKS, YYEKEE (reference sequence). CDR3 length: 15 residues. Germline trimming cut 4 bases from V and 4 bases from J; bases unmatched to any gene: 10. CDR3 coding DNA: TGTGCCAGCAGCCCCGGAGGACTAGTCAGAGAGACCCAGTACTTC. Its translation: CASSPGGLVRETQYF.

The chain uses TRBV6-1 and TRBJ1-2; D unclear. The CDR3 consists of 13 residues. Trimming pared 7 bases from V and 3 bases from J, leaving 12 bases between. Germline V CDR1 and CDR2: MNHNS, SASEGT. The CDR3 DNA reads TGTGCCAGCAACGCCGAACAGCACTATGGCTACACCTTC. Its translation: CASNAEQHYGYTF.

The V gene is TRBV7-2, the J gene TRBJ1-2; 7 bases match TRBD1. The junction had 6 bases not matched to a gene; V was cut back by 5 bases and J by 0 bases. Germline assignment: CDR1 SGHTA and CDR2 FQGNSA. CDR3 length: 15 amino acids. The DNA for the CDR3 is TGTGCCAGCAGCCTTGCGACAGGGTCTAACTATGGCTACACCTTC. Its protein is CASSLATGSNYGYTF.

The CDR3 is CASSYSGTGRNTEAFF. The DNA of the CDR3 is TGTGCCAGCAGTTACTCCGGGACAGGGCGGAACACTGAAGCTTTCTTT. The chain joins TRBV6-5 to TRBJ1-1, with 9 bases matching TRBD1. V trimming: 0 bases; J trimming: 1 base; junction bases outside the gene matches: 3. Germline CDR1 MNHEY, CDR2 SVGAGI. The CDR3 sequence is 16 residues long.

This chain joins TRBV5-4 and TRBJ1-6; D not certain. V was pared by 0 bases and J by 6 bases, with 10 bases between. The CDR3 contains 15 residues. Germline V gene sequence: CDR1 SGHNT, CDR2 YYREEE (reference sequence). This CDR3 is CASSLDGRVNSPLHF. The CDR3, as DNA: TGTGCCAGCAGCTTGGACGGGAGGGTTAATTCACCCCTCCACTTT.

This CDR3 is CASGYTAHSPLHF. As DNA, the CDR3 is TGTGCCAGTGGTTATACGGCCCATTCACCCCTCCACTTT. The chain has TRBV25-1 and TRBJ1-6, with unresolved D. CDR1 is MGHDK and CDR2 is SYGVNS in the germline V gene. CDR3 length: 13 amino acids. V was trimmed by 9 bases and J by 8 bases, leaving 14 bases between them.

The CDR3 loop is CASSLGNRETQYF. The CDR3 DNA reads as TGTGCCAGCAGCTTAGGCAACCGAGAGACCCAGTACTTC. The chain carries TRBV7-9 and TRBJ2-5; D is unresolved. The CDR3 contains 13 residues. CDR1 is SEHNR and CDR2 is FQNEAQ in the germline V gene (reference sequence). V shed 1 base and J shed 4 bases, with 7 bases lying between them.

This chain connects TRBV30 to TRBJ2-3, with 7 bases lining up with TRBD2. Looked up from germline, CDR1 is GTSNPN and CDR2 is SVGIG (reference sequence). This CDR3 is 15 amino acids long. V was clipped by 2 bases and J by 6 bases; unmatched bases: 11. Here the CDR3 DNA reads TGTGCCTGGAGTTCGGGAGGAGCGGGGAGGGATACGCAGTATTTT. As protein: CAWSSGGAGRDTQYF.

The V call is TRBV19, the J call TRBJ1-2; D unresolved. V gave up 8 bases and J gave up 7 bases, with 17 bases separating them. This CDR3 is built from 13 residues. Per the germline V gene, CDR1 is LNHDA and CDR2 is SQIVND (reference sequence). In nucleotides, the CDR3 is TGTGCCAGTCGGTCCCGGAGGGAAGGTGGCTACACCTTC. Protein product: CASRSRREGGYTF.

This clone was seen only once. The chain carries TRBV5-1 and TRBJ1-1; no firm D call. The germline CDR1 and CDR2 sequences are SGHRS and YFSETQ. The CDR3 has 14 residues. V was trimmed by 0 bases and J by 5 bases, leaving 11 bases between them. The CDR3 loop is CASSLEPDRTEAFF. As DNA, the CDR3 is TGCGCCAGCAGCTTGGAACCGGATAGGACTGAAGCTTTCTTT. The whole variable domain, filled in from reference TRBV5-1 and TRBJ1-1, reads KAGVTQTPRYLIKTRGQQVTLSCSPISGHRSVSWYQQTPGQGLQFLFEYFSETQRNKGNFPGRFSGRQFSNSRSEMNVSTLELGDSALYLCASSLEPDRTEAFFGQGTRLTVV.

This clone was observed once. The CDR3 reads CAISESGFSNEKLFF. The CDR3 DNA is TGTGCCATCAGTGAATCAGGGTTTTCTAATGAAAAACTGTTTTTT. The genes are TRBV10-3 and TRBJ1-4; D is perhaps TRBD1 (5 bases). Trimming removed 3 bases from V and 3 bases from J, with 11 bases in between. The CDR3 extends over 15 amino acids. Germline-derived CDR1 and CDR2 are ENHRY and SYGVKD.

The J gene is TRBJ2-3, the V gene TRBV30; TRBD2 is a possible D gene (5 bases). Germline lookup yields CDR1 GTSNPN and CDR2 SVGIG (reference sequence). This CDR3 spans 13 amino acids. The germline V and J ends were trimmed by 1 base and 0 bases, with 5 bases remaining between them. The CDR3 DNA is TGTGCCTGGAGTGGGACTAGCACAGATACGCAGTATTTT. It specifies CAWSGTSTDTQYF.

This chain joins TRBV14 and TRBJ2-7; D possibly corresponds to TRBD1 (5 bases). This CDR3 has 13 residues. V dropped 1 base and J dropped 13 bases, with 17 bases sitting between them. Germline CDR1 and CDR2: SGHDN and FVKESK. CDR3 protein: CASSQVIGTGPYF. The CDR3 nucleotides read TGTGCCAGCAGCCAAGTAATAGGAACAGGTCCATACTTC.

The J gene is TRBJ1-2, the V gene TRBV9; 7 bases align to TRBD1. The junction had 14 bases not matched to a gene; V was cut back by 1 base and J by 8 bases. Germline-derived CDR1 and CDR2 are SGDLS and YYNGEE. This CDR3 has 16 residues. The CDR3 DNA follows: TGTGCCAGCAGCGTACGCTTCGGACCGTCAGGGGGAGGCTACACCTTC. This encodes CASSVRFGPSGGGYTF.

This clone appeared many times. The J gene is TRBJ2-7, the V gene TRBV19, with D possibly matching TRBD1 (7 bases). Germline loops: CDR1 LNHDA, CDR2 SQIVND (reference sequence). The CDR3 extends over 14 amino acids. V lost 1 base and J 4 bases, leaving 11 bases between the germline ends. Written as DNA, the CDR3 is TGTGCCAGTAGTATAGTAGCAGGGGGGTACGAGCAGTACTTC. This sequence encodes CASSIVAGGYEQYF.

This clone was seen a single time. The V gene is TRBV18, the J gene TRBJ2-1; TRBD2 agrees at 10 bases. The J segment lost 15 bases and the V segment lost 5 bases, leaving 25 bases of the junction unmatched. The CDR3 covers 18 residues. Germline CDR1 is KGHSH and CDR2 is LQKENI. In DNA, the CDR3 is TGTGCCAGCTCAACACTCCCAAAATCTAGCGGGGGCACTACCCGGGGGTTCTTC. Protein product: CASSTLPKSSGGTTRGFF.

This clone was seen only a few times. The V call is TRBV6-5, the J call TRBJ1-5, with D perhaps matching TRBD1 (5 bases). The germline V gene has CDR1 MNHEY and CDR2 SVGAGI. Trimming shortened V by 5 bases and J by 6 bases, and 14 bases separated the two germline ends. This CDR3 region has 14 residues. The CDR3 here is CASSVGRAGQPQHF. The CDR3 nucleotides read TGTGCCAGCAGTGTGGGGCGGGCTGGTCAGCCCCAGCATTTT.

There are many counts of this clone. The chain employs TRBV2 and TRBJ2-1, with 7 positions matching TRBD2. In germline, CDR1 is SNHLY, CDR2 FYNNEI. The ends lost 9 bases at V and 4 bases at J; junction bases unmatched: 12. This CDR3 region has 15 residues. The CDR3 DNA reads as TGTGCCAGAGAAAGTAGGGCGGGGGTTTACAATGAGCAGTTCTTC. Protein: CARESRAGVYNEQFF. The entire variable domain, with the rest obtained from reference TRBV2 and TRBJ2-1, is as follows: EPEVTQTPSHQVTQMGQEVILRCVPISNHLYFYWYRQILGQKVEFLVSFYNNEISEKSEIFDDQFSVERPDGSNFTLKIRSTKLEDSAMYFCARESRAGVYNEQFFGPGTRLTVL.

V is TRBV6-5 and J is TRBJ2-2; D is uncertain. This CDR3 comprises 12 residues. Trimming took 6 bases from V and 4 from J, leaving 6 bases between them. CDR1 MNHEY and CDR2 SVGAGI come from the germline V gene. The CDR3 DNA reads TGTGCCAGCAGCCGTCCCACCGGGGAGCTGTTTTTT. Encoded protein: CASSRPTGELFF.

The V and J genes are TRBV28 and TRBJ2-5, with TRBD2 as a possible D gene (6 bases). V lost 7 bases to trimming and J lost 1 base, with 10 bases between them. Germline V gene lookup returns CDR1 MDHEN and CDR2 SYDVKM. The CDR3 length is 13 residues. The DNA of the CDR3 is TGTGCCAGCACCTTGGGGGGCCAAGAGACCCAGTACTTC. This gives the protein CASTLGGQETQYF. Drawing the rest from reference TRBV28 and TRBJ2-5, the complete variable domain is DVKVTQSSRYLVKRTGEKVFLECVQDMDHENMFWYRQDPGLGLRLIYFSYDVKMKEKGDIPEGYSVSREKKERFSLILESASTNQTSMYLCASTLGGQETQYFGPGTRLLVL.